The TCR beta chain described here comes from a study of Ad26.COV2.S vaccination and SARS-CoV-2 variants. This clone appeared once. The germline CDR1 and CDR2 sequences are SGHTA and FQGNSA. The CDR3 loop spans 13 amino acids. Trimming shortened V by 7 bases and J by 2 bases, and 8 bases separated the two germline ends. The data were produced by immunoSEQ multiplex PCR, yet TCRdb's version contains in-frame clones alone and is incomplete. The sample comprises over 110,000 clones, 86% of which are singletons, and less than 6% rests with the top ten. This rearrangement joins TRBV7-2 to TRBJ2-2, with D uncertain. This clonotype was obtained from a human donor who had recovered from COVID-19. The starting material was peripheral blood, obtained after recovery from COVID-19. Written as DNA, the CDR3 is TGTGCCAGCAAAGCGACTAACACCGGGGAGCTGTTTTTT. Translating gives CASKATNTGELFF.